The text below deals with one T cell receptor beta chain. Its antigen remains unidentified. The sample is drawn from a study of T cell repertoires in cytomegalovirus infection. Across the whole study: Used in the study were CMV epitopes, some recently identified and HLA-C-restricted, others well-studied and HLA-B-restricted.

TCRdb re-derived calls from the reads in MiXCR, one entry per CDR3 protein. The profile covers around 900,000 distinct CDR3 sequences, with approximately 33% appearing a single time and about an eighth taken by the ten largest. Study results and caveats: The study identified carriers of CMV plus the relevant HLA from cumulative public TCR beta family frequency.

CDR1 is MNHNY and CDR2 is SVGAGI in the germline V gene (reference sequence). The CDR3 extends over 14 amino acids. Between the trimmed V and J ends, which lost 0 bases and 6 bases, there was a span of 8 bases. The V and J genes are TRBV6-6 and TRBJ2-2; D is perhaps TRBD1 (6 bases). The sample consisted of cultured CD8+ T cells from PBMCs, taken from culture after CMV antigen stimulation. The clonotype was recovered from a human donor in good health (CMV status not recorded). Some clones in this sample may be carry-over from other donors' samples. The CDR3 loop is CASSYSGAAGELFF. CDR3 in DNA: TGTGCCAGCAGTTACTCGGGGGCCGCCGGGGAGCTGTTTTTT.